This T cell receptor (beta chain) comes out of a study of identical twins. V dropped 5 bases and J dropped 3 bases, with 4 bases sitting between them. The CDR3 has 10 residues. Germline V gene lookup returns CDR1 SQVTM and CDR2 ANQGSEA. Ten or more counts support this clonotype. MiXCR, applied by TCRdb to the 5' RACE reads, yields one record per CDR3 protein. The top ten clones hold around 0.48% of a sample with some 460,000 distinct CDR3 sequences, approximately 14% of them seen once. These sequences were also reported in another study, on yellow fever vaccine responses in identical twins.

The sequence was obtained from a woman between 18 and 29 years old in good health. The chain uses TRBV29-1 and TRBJ1-1, with D hard to call. Sequences were obtained from CD4+ T cells sorted from blood. As DNA, the CDR3 is TGCAGCGTTCGCGACACTGAAGCTTTCTTT. It encodes CSVRDTEAFF.